This section outlines one T cell receptor beta chain sequence together with its context. With a much larger clone just one base away, this may be a read error. The sample originates from a study of T cells in Graves' hyperthyroidism and ophthalmopathy. Amplified regions were TCR beta CDR3 sequences from RNA transcripts. When the TCR CDR3 underwent first-round RT-PCR, the HTBI primer set was used. TCRdb re-called the multiplex PCR reads with MiXCR, one entry per CDR3 protein. Here the sample spans about 740,000 distinct CDR3 sequences, approximately 14% being singletons. Germline loops: CDR1 MDHEN, CDR2 SYDVKM. The CDR3 length is 15 residues.

The sample consisted of blood. This chain joins TRBV28 and TRBJ2-5, with 7 positions matching TRBD2. This sequence was found in a woman aged 18-29 years with Graves' hyperthyroidism. In DNA, the CDR3 is TGTGCCAGCAGTTTATGGGAGGGAGGGGCAGAGATCCAGTACTTC. This gives the protein CASSLWEGGAEIQYF.